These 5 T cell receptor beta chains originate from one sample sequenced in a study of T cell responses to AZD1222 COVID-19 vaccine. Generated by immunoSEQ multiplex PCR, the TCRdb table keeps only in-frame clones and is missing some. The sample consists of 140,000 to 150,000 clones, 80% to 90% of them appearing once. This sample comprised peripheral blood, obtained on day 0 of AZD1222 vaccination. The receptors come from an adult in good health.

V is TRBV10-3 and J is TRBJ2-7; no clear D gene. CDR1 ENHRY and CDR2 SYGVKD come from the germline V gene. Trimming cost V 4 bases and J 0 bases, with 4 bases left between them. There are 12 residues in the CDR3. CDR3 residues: CAISGSSYEQYF. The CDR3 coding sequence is TGTGCCATCAGTGGGAGCTCCTACGAGCAGTACTTC.

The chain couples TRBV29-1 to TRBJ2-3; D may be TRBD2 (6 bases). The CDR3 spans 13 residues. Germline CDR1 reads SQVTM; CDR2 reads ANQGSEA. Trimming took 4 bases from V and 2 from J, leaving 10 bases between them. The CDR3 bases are TGCAGCGTTGCGGGGGTCCCCACAGATACGCAGTATTTT. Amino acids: CSVAGVPTDTQYF.

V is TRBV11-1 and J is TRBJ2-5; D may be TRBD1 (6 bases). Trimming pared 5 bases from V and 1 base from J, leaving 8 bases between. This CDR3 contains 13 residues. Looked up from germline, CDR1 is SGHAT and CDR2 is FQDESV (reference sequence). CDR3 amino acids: CASSPGVQETQYF. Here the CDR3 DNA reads TGTGCCAGCAGCCCAGGGGTCCAAGAGACCCAGTACTTC.

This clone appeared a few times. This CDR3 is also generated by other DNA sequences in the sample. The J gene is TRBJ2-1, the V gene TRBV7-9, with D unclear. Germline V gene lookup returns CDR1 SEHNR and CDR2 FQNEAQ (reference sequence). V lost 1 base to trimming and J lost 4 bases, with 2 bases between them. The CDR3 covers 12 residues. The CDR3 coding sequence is TGTGCCAGCAGCTTAGGGTACAATGAGCAGTTCTTC. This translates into CASSLGYNEQFF.

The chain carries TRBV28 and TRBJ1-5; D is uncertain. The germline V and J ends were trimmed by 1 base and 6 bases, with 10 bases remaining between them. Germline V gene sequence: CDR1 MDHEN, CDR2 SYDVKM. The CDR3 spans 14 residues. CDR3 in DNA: TGTGCCAGCAGTTTATTCCCCGATGTTCAGCCCCAGCATTTT. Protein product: CASSLFPDVQPQHF. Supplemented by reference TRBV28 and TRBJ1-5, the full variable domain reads DVKVTQSSRYLVKRTGEKVFLECVQDMDHENMFWYRQDPGLGLRLIYFSYDVKMKEKGDIPEGYSVSREKKERFSLILESASTNQTSMYLCASSLFPDVQPQHFGDGTRLSIL.